One sample yielded the 28 T cell receptor beta chains listed below, sequenced in a study of blood T cell repertoires in COVID-19. Method: immunoSEQ multiplex PCR; TCRdb's copy keeps in-frame clones and lacks some. The sample has more than 140,000 clones, 84% seen once; the top ten hold around 6.7%. The sample consisted of peripheral blood. These receptors originate from a woman aged 45-65 years in a cohort sampled during active or convalescent COVID-19.

The chain carries TRBV20-1 and TRBJ2-5; 7 nucleotides agree with TRBD1. Germline lookup yields CDR1 DFQATT and CDR2 SNEGSKA (reference sequence). The CDR3 runs to 11 residues. Losses at the gene ends were 1 base for V and 13 bases for J; bases not matched to a gene: 6. CDR3 in DNA: TGCAGTGCTAGAGTCAGGGACAGTATGTACTTC. It encodes CSARVRDSMYF.

The DNA of the CDR3 is TGTGCCAGCAGTTACGGCGGGAACACTGAAGCTTTCTTT. It translates to CASSYGGNTEAFF. The chain uses TRBV6-5 and TRBJ1-1, with D hard to call. CDR1 is MNHEY, CDR2 SVGAGI, per germline. Trimming cost V 2 bases and J 1 base, with 5 bases left between them. This CDR3 is 13 amino acids long.

The V and J genes are TRBV7-2 and TRBJ2-1, with 11 nucleotides matching TRBD2. The CDR3 runs to 16 residues. J gave up 8 bases and V 5 bases, and 11 bases lay outside the gene matches. Germline V gene data show CDR1 as SGHTA and CDR2 as FQGNSA. CDR3 nucleotide sequence: TGTGCCAGCAGCCCGTGGTTAGCGGGGGGGCATGATGAGCAGTTCTTC. Its translation is CASSPWLAGGHDEQFF.

V usage is TRBV6-5 and J usage is TRBJ1-1; weak D call: TRBD1 (5 bases). Germline CDR1 MNHEY, CDR2 SVGAGI. Trimming shortened V by 6 bases and J by 3 bases, and 8 bases separated the two germline ends. The CDR3 spans 12 residues. This CDR3 reads CASRTGDTEAFF. For the CDR3, the DNA is TGTGCCAGCAGAACGGGGGACACTGAAGCTTTCTTT.

The chain employs TRBV6-5 and TRBJ1-1; D gene unclear. Per the germline V gene, CDR1 is MNHEY and CDR2 is SVGAGI. The germline V and J ends were trimmed by 6 bases and 5 bases, with 13 bases remaining between them. The CDR3 length is 13 residues. CDR3: CASRPLGLTEAFF. In DNA form, the CDR3 reads TGTGCCAGCAGACCTCTGGGCCTGACTGAAGCTTTCTTT.

This clone was found once. The genes are TRBV7-2 and TRBJ2-5; TRBD2 aligns across 15 bases. The CDR3 has 18 residues. CDR1 is SGHTA and CDR2 is FQGNSA in the germline V gene. J was trimmed by 5 bases and V by 4 bases; bases with no gene match: 11. This CDR3 reads CASSSRTSGGARFETQYF. CDR3 in DNA: TGTGCCAGCAGCTCCAGGACTAGCGGGGGGGCCAGGTTCGAGACCCAGTACTTC.

This chain uses TRBV28 with TRBJ2-7, with D possibly TRBD1 on 5 matching bases. V was clipped by 7 bases and J by 2 bases, with 9 bases between them. CDR3 length: 12 amino acids. Germline CDR1 MDHEN, CDR2 SYDVKM. CDR3: CASTSRAYEQYF. In nucleotides, the CDR3 is TGTGCCAGCACTTCCAGGGCCTACGAGCAGTACTTC. Using reference TRBV28 and TRBJ2-7 for the parts outside the CDR3, the full variable domain is DVKVTQSSRYLVKRTGEKVFLECVQDMDHENMFWYRQDPGLGLRLIYFSYDVKMKEKGDIPEGYSVSREKKERFSLILESASTNQTSMYLCASTSRAYEQYFGPGTRLTVT.

V gene TRBV27 combines with J gene TRBJ1-6; possible D gene TRBD1, 6 bases. The CDR3 consists of 17 residues. Germline V gene data show CDR1 as MNHEY and CDR2 as SMNVEV (reference sequence). V was clipped by 4 bases and J by 5 bases, with 18 bases between them. The CDR3 DNA follows: TGTGCCAGCAGTTACCTCGGGACAAAGGGGGATAATTCACCCCTCCACTTT. As protein: CASSYLGTKGDNSPLHF.

V usage is TRBV4-2 and J usage is TRBJ2-7; the match to TRBD1 covers 7 bases. J lost 5 bases, V lost 4 bases, and 14 bases had no gene match. CDR1 is LGHNA, CDR2 YNFKEQ, per germline. The CDR3 covers 16 residues. CDR3 in DNA: TGTGCCAGCAGCCCCTCCGGGACAGCTACAGCCCACGAGCAGTACTTC. It yields the protein CASSPSGTATAHEQYF.

This clone was counted once. The chain recombines TRBV2 with TRBJ2-5; TRBD2 is a possible D gene (6 bases). This CDR3 is 15 amino acids long. V lost 5 bases and J 9 bases, leaving 22 bases between the germline ends. In germline, CDR1 is SNHLY, CDR2 FYNNEI. This chain's CDR3 is CASSPNPGTPGAQYF. CDR3 nucleotide sequence: TGTGCCAGCAGTCCAAATCCCGGGACCCCGGGGGCCCAGTACTTC. The whole variable domain, filled in from reference TRBV2 and TRBJ2-5, reads EPEVTQTPSHQVTQMGQEVILRCVPISNHLYFYWYRQILGQKVEFLVSFYNNEISEKSEIFDDQFSVERPDGSNFTLKIRSTKLEDSAMYFCASSPNPGTPGAQYFGPGTRLLVL.

V gene TRBV27 combines with J gene TRBJ2-1; possibly TRBD1 for D (7 bases). The CDR3 sequence is 17 residues long. CDR1 is MNHEY and CDR2 is SMNVEV in the germline V gene (reference sequence). V was pared by 5 bases and J by 0 bases, with 17 bases between. CDR3 loop: CASSGARGANSYNEQFF. The CDR3 region has the DNA TGTGCCAGCAGTGGGGCCAGGGGGGCCAACTCCTACAATGAGCAGTTCTTC.

The chain is built from TRBV5-8 and TRBJ2-1; TRBD2 matches 8 bases. Germline V gene sequence: CDR1 SGHTS, CDR2 YDEGEE. J lost 12 bases, V lost 1 base, and 15 bases had no gene match. The CDR3 totals 16 residues. The CDR3 bases are TGTGCCAGCAGCTTGTTCCGGGGGGGATTACAACGGGCGCAGTTCTTC. Residues: CASSLFRGGLQRAQFF.

The chain uses TRBV7-2 and TRBJ2-5; the D gene is possibly TRBD2 (5 bases). With 0 bases removed from V and 1 base from J, the gap between germline ends came to 6 bases. The germline V gene has CDR1 SGHTA and CDR2 FQGNSA. The CDR3 is 14 amino acids. The CDR3 here is CASSLARGQETQYF. CDR3 sequence (DNA): TGTGCCAGCAGCTTAGCCCGGGGCCAAGAGACCCAGTACTTC.

The chain is built from TRBV5-1 and TRBJ1-6; 11 bases match TRBD1. The ends lost 5 bases at V and 3 bases at J; junction bases unmatched: 13. This CDR3 is 19 amino acids long. Germline lookup yields CDR1 SGHRS and CDR2 YFSETQ. The chain's CDR3 is CASRGTDGQGALYNSPLHF. DNA for the CDR3: TGCGCCAGCAGAGGAACTGACGGACAGGGGGCTCTCTATAATTCACCCCTCCACTTT. The whole variable domain, filled in from reference TRBV5-1 and TRBJ1-6, reads KAGVTQTPRYLIKTRGQQVTLSCSPISGHRSVSWYQQTPGQGLQFLFEYFSETQRNKGNFPGRFSGRQFSNSRSEMNVSTLELGDSALYLCASRGTDGQGALYNSPLHFGNGTRLTVT.

V usage is TRBV10-3 and J usage is TRBJ1-2, with 10 nucleotides matching TRBD1. Germline V gene sequence: CDR1 ENHRY, CDR2 SYGVKD. The CDR3 totals 11 residues. The V and J ends lost 8 bases and 8 bases, in that order; junction bases with no gene match: 2. CDR3 nucleotides: TGTGCCATCGGGACAGGGGTGGGCTACACCTTC. Its translation is CAIGTGVGYTF.

J is TRBJ1-2 and V is TRBV19; 7 positions match TRBD1. V was clipped by 3 bases and J by 3 bases; unmatched bases: 7. The germline gives CDR1 LNHDA, CDR2 SQIVND (reference sequence). CDR3 length equals 15 residues. The CDR3 here is CASSMLGQDDYGYTF. Written as DNA, the CDR3 is TGTGCCAGTAGTATGCTTGGACAGGACGACTATGGCTACACCTTC.

The rearrangement links TRBV29-1 to TRBJ1-2, with 7 bases that match TRBD1. The ends lost 5 bases at V and 5 bases at J; junction bases unmatched: 8. The CDR3 is 13 residues long. CDR1 SQVTM and CDR2 ANQGSEA come from the germline V gene. The CDR3 protein is CSVHGTALYGYTF. The CDR3 region has the DNA TGCAGCGTTCATGGGACAGCGCTTTATGGCTACACCTTC.

This clone was found a few times. V gene TRBV7-6 combines with J gene TRBJ2-3; 12 bases are shared with TRBD2. There are 17 residues in the CDR3. Germline CDR1 reads SGHVS; CDR2 reads FNYEAQ. Trimming removed 5 bases from V and 2 bases from J; junction bases left unmatched: 8. In DNA form, the CDR3 reads TGTGCCAGCAGCACGAGACTAGCGGGGGTGAACACAGATACGCAGTATTTT. As protein: CASSTRLAGVNTDTQYF.

The chain links TRBV4-1 to TRBJ1-5; tentatively, D is TRBD1 (6 bases). The ends were cut back, 3 bases at V and 1 base at J, with 13 bases in the middle. This CDR3 has 16 amino acids. Germline V gene lookup returns CDR1 MGHRA and CDR2 YSYEKL. CDR3 loop: CASSHPWGQSNQPQHF. In DNA form, the CDR3 reads TGCGCCAGCAGCCATCCCTGGGGGCAAAGCAATCAGCCCCAGCATTTT.

The V and J genes are TRBV19 and TRBJ2-1; TRBD1 might be the D (6 bases). The CDR3 is made up of 13 amino acids. The germline CDR1 and CDR2 sequences are LNHDA and SQIVND (reference sequence). V was clipped by 10 bases and J by 6 bases, with 16 bases between them. The CDR3 loop is CATTPGQPNEQFF. The CDR3 nucleotides are TGTGCCACCACTCCCGGACAGCCCAATGAGCAGTTCTTC.

The chain has TRBV24-1 and TRBJ2-5; TRBD1 agrees at 9 bases. Germline CDR1 and CDR2: KGHDR and SFDVKD. J gave up 5 bases and V 7 bases, and 4 bases lay outside the gene matches. This CDR3 has 13 residues. CDR3 DNA sequence: TGTGCCACCAGGGGACAGGGTGTGGAGACCCAGTACTTC. Protein: CATRGQGVETQYF.

The genes are TRBV5-6 and TRBJ2-3; TRBD2 agrees at 10 bases. CDR3 size: 14 residues. V trimming: 4 bases; J trimming: 4 bases; junction bases outside the gene matches: 3. Germline V gene lookup returns CDR1 SGHDT and CDR2 YYEEEE. This chain's CDR3 is CASSLAGAADTQYF. The CDR3 coding sequence is TGTGCCAGCAGCCTAGCGGGGGCTGCAGATACGCAGTATTTT.

The CDR3 protein is CASSPSGHLPYGYTF. CDR3 nucleotide sequence: TGTGCCAGCAGCCCCTCGGGACACCTTCCCTATGGCTACACCTTC. This chain connects TRBV3-1 (or the pseudogene TRBV3-2) to TRBJ1-2, with D possibly being TRBD1 (6 bases). CDR1 is LGHDT and CDR2 is YNNKEL in the germline V gene (reference sequence). The CDR3 sequence is 15 residues long. V gave up 4 bases and J gave up 4 bases, with 16 bases separating them.

The chain uses TRBV18 and TRBJ1-1; D remains unclear. The germline CDR1 and CDR2 sequences are KGHSH and LQKENI. Deletions cut 3 bases from V and 4 bases from J, with 6 bases between. The CDR3 contains 12 residues. The DNA for the CDR3 is TGTGCCAGCTCACCTGTCGGCACTGAAGCTTTCTTT. Encoded protein: CASSPVGTEAFF.

This sequence joins TRBV6-6 and TRBJ1-1; possible D gene TRBD1, 6 bases. Germline lookup yields CDR1 MNHNY and CDR2 SVGAGI (reference sequence). The CDR3 is 14 amino acids. V was cut by 2 bases and J by 1 base, with 8 bases left in between. CDR3 sequence: CASSYGTPNTEAFF. CDR3 in DNA: TGTGCCAGCAGTTACGGGACACCGAACACTGAAGCTTTCTTT.

The genes are TRBV3-1 (or the pseudogene TRBV3-2) and TRBJ1-2; TRBD1 aligns across 8 bases. This CDR3 has 14 amino acids. The germline gives CDR1 LGHDT, CDR2 YNNKEL (reference sequence). The junction had 2 bases not matched to a gene; V was cut back by 2 bases and J by 3 bases. The CDR3 sequence is CASSQLTGDYGYTF. Written as DNA, the CDR3 is TGTGCCAGCAGCCAATTGACAGGGGACTATGGCTACACCTTC.

The chain is built from TRBV7-2 and TRBJ2-5; 7 nucleotides align to TRBD1. The V and J ends lost 5 bases and 1 base, in that order; junction bases with no gene match: 4. CDR1 SGHTA and CDR2 FQGNSA come from the germline V gene. This CDR3 region has 14 residues. The CDR3 DNA reads as TGTGCCAGCAGCCCAGGGACAGTCCAAGAGACCCAGTACTTC. Amino acids: CASSPGTVQETQYF.

Here the CDR3 reads CASSYRGGETQYF. The CDR3 DNA is TGTGCCAGCAGCTACAGGGGGGGAGAGACCCAGTACTTC. V is TRBV3-1 (or the pseudogene TRBV3-2) and J is TRBJ2-5; maybe TRBD1 (8 bases). The CDR3 is 13 residues long. V lost 5 bases and J 4 bases, leaving 11 bases between the germline ends. The V gene's germline CDR1 is LGHDT and CDR2 YNNKEL (reference sequence).